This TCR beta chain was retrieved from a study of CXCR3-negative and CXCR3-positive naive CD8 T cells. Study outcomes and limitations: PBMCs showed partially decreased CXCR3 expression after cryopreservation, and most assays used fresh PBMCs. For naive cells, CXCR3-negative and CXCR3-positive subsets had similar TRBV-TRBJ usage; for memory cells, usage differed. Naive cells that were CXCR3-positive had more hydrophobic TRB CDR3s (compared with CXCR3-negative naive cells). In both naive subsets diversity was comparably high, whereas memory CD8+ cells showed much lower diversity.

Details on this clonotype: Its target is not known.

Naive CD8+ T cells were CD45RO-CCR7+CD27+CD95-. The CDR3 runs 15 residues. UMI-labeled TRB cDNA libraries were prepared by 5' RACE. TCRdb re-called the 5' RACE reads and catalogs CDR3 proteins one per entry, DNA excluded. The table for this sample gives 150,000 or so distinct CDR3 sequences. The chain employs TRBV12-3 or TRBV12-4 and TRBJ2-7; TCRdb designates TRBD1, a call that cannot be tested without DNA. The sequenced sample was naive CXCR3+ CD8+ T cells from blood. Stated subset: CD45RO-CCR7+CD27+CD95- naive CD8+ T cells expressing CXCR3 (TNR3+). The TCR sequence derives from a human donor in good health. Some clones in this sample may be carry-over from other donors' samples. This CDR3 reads CASSPDREVGYEQYF.